These 9 T cell receptor beta chains came from one sample sequenced in a study of cytotoxic CD8 clonotypes in ibrutinib-treated CLL. Sequencing was performed with immunoSEQ multiplex PCR; in TCRdb, only in-frame clones are kept and a portion is missing. The sample holds approximately 10,000 clones, about 81% seen once. The specimen comprised PBMCs, sampled at disease progression, from a patient treated with ibrutinib. All receptors derive from a human donor with chronic lymphocytic leukemia.

This clone was detected a few times. CDR3 nucleotide sequence: TGCAGCGTCCAGGGGCCTGCAACTAATGAAAAACTGTTTTTT. Encoded protein: CSVQGPATNEKLFF. The rearrangement uses TRBV29-1 and TRBJ1-4, with D maybe TRBD1 (6 bases). Germline V gives CDR1 SQVTM, CDR2 ANQGSEA. V lost 6 bases, J lost 0 bases, and 11 bases lay in between. The CDR3 loop spans 14 amino acids.

This rearrangement joins TRBV27 to TRBJ2-7, with 9 bases that match TRBD1. The V segment lost 7 bases and the J segment 6 bases; nucleotides outside the gene matches: 10. The CDR3 spans 14 residues. CDR1 is MNHEY and CDR2 is SMNVEV in the germline V gene (reference sequence). The CDR3 DNA is TGTGCCAGCACCAAGGGGACAGGGACTGTCGAGCAGTACTTC. It is translated as CASTKGTGTVEQYF.

This CDR3 is CASSRRGVPRTDTQYF. The CDR3 DNA sequence: TGTGCCAGCAGCCGACGAGGAGTCCCCCGCACAGATACGCAGTATTTT. The V and J genes are TRBV13 and TRBJ2-3; D unresolved. Germline V gene sequence: CDR1 PRHDT, CDR2 FYEKMQ (reference sequence). The CDR3 runs to 16 residues. The V and J ends lost 5 bases and 1 base respectively, with 16 bases between them. Drawing the rest from reference TRBV13 and TRBJ2-3, the complete variable domain is AAGVIQSPRHLIKEKRETATLKCYPIPRHDTVYWYQQGPGQDPQFLISFYEKMQSDKGSIPDRFSAQQFSDYHSELNMSSLELGDSALYFCASSRRGVPRTDTQYFGPGTRLTVL.

The rearrangement uses TRBV7-9 and TRBJ1-1, with TRBD1 matching over 7 bases. The junction had 13 bases not matched to a gene; V was cut back by 5 bases and J by 10 bases. The germline gives CDR1 SEHNR, CDR2 FQNEAQ (reference sequence). CDR3 length equals 14 residues. The CDR3 protein is CASSERDSRSSAFF. The CDR3, as DNA: TGTGCCAGCAGCGAACGGGACAGTAGATCCTCAGCTTTCTTT.

The V and J genes are TRBV4-1 and TRBJ2-7, with TRBD2 identical over 10 bases. CDR3 size: 15 residues. V lost 5 bases to trimming and J lost 1 base; unmatched junction nucleotides: 5. Germline V CDR1 and CDR2: MGHRA, YSYEKL. CDR3 sequence reads: CASSFGTSASYEQYF. For the CDR3, the DNA is TGCGCCAGCAGCTTCGGGACTAGCGCTTCCTACGAGCAGTACTTC.

The chain employs TRBV29-1 and TRBJ1-1, with a possible D match to TRBD1 (5 bases). The CDR3 runs 11 residues. From germline, CDR1 is SQVTM and CDR2 ANQGSEA. V lost 2 bases to trimming and J lost 6 bases, with 7 bases between them. CDR3 residues: CSVETGAEAFF. CDR3 sequence (DNA): TGCAGCGTTGAAACAGGTGCTGAAGCTTTCTTT.

This chain joins TRBV6-1 and TRBJ2-7, with D possibly matching TRBD1 (6 bases). This CDR3 contains 14 residues. CDR1 is MNHNS, CDR2 SASEGT, per germline. Between the trimmed V and J ends, which lost 3 bases and 6 bases, there was a span of 15 bases. The DNA of the CDR3 is TGTGCCAGCAGTGAGGGACACTTTGGCGGCGAGCAGTACTTC. The encoded protein is CASSEGHFGGEQYF.

The V gene is TRBV5-8, the J gene TRBJ1-1; no clear D. Germline V gene lookup returns CDR1 SGHTS and CDR2 YDEGEE. The CDR3 sequence is 13 residues long. With 2 bases removed from V and 1 base from J, the gap between germline ends came to 6 bases. Written as DNA, the CDR3 is TGTGCCAGCAGCTTTTCGGGGAACACTGAAGCTTTCTTT. It translates to CASSFSGNTEAFF.

V and J are TRBV13 and TRBJ2-7; no firm D call. Germline V gives CDR1 PRHDT, CDR2 FYEKMQ (reference sequence). The ends were cut back, 5 bases at V and 3 bases at J, with 11 bases in the middle. The CDR3 length is 13 residues. In nucleotides, the CDR3 is TGTGCCAGCAGCGCCCCCTTTGACTACGAGCAGTACTTC. Translation: CASSAPFDYEQYF.